One sample yielded the 29 T cell receptor beta chains listed below, sequenced in a study of T cells in Graves' hyperthyroidism and ophthalmopathy. What was amplified from RNA transcripts were TCR beta CDR3 regions. The primer set for the first-round RT-PCR of the TCR CDR3 was HTBI. One entry per CDR3 protein results from TCRdb running MiXCR on the multiplex PCR reads. This sample has around 240,000 distinct CDR3 sequences, with roughly 15% found just once. Sequenced sample: blood. All receptors derive from a woman under 30 with Graves' ophthalmopathy.

This clonotype appeared a few times. The chain recombines TRBV7-9 with TRBJ2-5; 11 bases are a match to TRBD1. The CDR3 is 15 amino acids. The V segment lost 5 bases and the J segment 2 bases; nucleotides outside the gene matches: 4. The germline gives CDR1 SEHNR, CDR2 FQNEAQ (reference sequence). The chain's CDR3 is CASSRGTGGQETQYF. DNA for the CDR3: TGTGCCAGCAGCAGAGGGACAGGGGGGCAAGAGACCCAGTACTTC.

This clonotype was picked up many times. The chain combines TRBV6-1 with TRBJ1-5; D is uncertain. Germline V lookup: CDR1 MNHNS, CDR2 SASEGT. Trimming cost V 6 bases and J 1 base, with 13 bases left between them. The CDR3 extends over 15 amino acids. The CDR3 is CASRGKTTSNQPQHF. For the CDR3, the DNA is TGTGCCAGCAGGGGGAAGACTACCAGCAATCAGCCCCAGCATTTT.

This clonotype was seen at least ten times. The CDR3 nucleotides read TGTGCCAGTAGGGTAGGCGACACTGAAGCTTTCTTT. Residues: CASRVGDTEAFF. The chain couples TRBV19 to TRBJ1-1; D unresolved. The CDR3 has 12 amino acids. Per germline, CDR1 LNHDA and CDR2 SQIVND (reference sequence). The V gene lost 6 bases and the J gene lost 3 bases, with 8 bases spanning the gap.

This clonotype was counted a few times. The gene calls are TRBV18 and TRBJ2-6; 9 bases agree with TRBD1. The length of the CDR3 is 18 residues. Per germline, CDR1 KGHSH and CDR2 LQKENI. The junction had 3 bases not matched to a gene; V was cut back by 0 bases and J by 0 bases. In DNA, the CDR3 is TGTGCCAGCTCACCACCGGGGGACAGGGCCTCTGGGGCCAACGTCCTGACTTTC. This gives the protein CASSPPGDRASGANVLTF.

This clonotype was found many times. The V gene is TRBV5-1, the J gene TRBJ2-3; TRBD1 aligns across 11 bases. The CDR3 loop spans 16 amino acids. CDR1 is SGHRS, CDR2 YFSETQ, per germline. The V segment lost 4 bases and the J segment 1 base; nucleotides outside the gene matches: 5. The CDR3 DNA sequence: TGCGCCAGCAGCCCAGGACAGGGGGCAGGCACAGATACGCAGTATTTT. Amino acid sequence: CASSPGQGAGTDTQYF.

This clonotype was detected ten times or more. This chain joins TRBV28 and TRBJ1-1; D gene ambiguous. Trimming pared 3 bases from V and 4 bases from J, leaving 6 bases between. The CDR3 runs 12 residues. CDR1 and CDR2 from the germline V gene are MDHEN and SYDVKM. The chain's CDR3 is CASSFAGTEAFF. The CDR3 DNA reads TGTGCCAGCAGTTTTGCCGGCACTGAAGCTTTCTTT.

In its sample, this clonotype was seen many times. The V call is TRBV29-1, the J call TRBJ1-6; TRBD1 agrees at 8 bases. Germline V gives CDR1 SQVTM, CDR2 ANQGSEA. The CDR3 has 14 residues. Trimming removed 2 bases from V and 10 bases from J; junction bases left unmatched: 7. CDR3 sequence (DNA): TGCAGCGTTGAATTGCAGGGGGCCGGGTCACCCCTCCACTTT. Protein: CSVELQGAGSPLHF.

The V gene is TRBV6-1, the J gene TRBJ2-1; 12 bases are shared with TRBD2. CDR1 and CDR2 from the germline V gene are MNHNS and SASEGT. Trimming removed 2 bases from V and 6 bases from J; junction bases left unmatched: 11. The CDR3 has 18 amino acids. The CDR3 nucleotides are TGTGCCAGCAGTGAACTAGCGGGGGGGATCCGGGTTCGCAATGAGCAGTTCTTC. Translation: CASSELAGGIRVRNEQFF.

This clonotype occurred many times. This chain links TRBV6-2 or TRBV6-3 with TRBJ2-4; weak D call: TRBD1 (6 bases). From germline, CDR1 is MNHEY and CDR2 SVGEGT. CDR3 size: 16 residues. Trimming took off 5 bases at V and 0 bases at J, with 14 bases between the two ends. The CDR3 is CASSGDRLLAKNIQYF. The CDR3 region has the DNA TGTGCCAGCAGTGGAGACAGGTTACTAGCCAAAAACATTCAGTACTTC.

The chain has TRBV5-8 and TRBJ2-5, with TRBD1 matching 12 bases. Germline CDR1 is SGHTS and CDR2 is YDEGEE. This CDR3 region has 15 residues. The junction had 10 bases not matched to a gene; V was cut back by 9 bases and J by 4 bases. The CDR3 nucleotides read TGTGCCACAAACTCCGGGACAGGGGGCCCAGAGACCCAGTACTTC. It specifies CATNSGTGGPETQYF. The variable domain in full, with the rest retrieved from reference TRBV5-8 and TRBJ2-5, is EAGVTQSPTHLIKTRGQQATLRCSPISGHTSVYWYQQALGLGLQFLLWYDEGEERNRGNFPPRFSGRQFPNYSSELNVNALELEDSALYLCATNSGTGGPETQYFGPGTRLLVL.

This clonotype was recorded at least ten times. V gene TRBV28 combines with J gene TRBJ1-5, with D hard to call. There are 11 residues in the CDR3. Between the trimmed V and J ends, which lost 8 bases and 7 bases, there was a span of 9 bases. Germline-derived CDR1 and CDR2 are MDHEN and SYDVKM. The chain's CDR3 is CASGSYQPQHF. In nucleotides, the CDR3 is TGTGCCAGCGGAAGCTACCAGCCCCAGCATTTT.

The chain links TRBV28 to TRBJ1-5; 11 bases agree with TRBD1. The CDR3 length is 18 residues. Unmatched junction bases numbered 19, after V lost 8 bases and J lost 7 bases. From germline, CDR1 is MDHEN and CDR2 SYDVKM. This CDR3 reads CASETRAGTGGSRQPQHF. CDR3 nucleotide sequence: TGTGCCAGCGAAACACGCGCCGGGACAGGGGGAAGTCGGCAGCCCCAGCATTTT.

The sample holds many counts of this clonotype. J is TRBJ2-5 and V is TRBV2; 13 bases are shared with TRBD2. The CDR3 runs 14 residues. The germline V gene encodes CDR1 SNHLY and CDR2 FYNNEI. Unmatched junction bases numbered 5, after V lost 8 bases and J lost 5 bases. CDR3 loop: CASVGLAGFETQYF. CDR3 DNA sequence: TGTGCCAGCGTGGGACTAGCGGGATTTGAGACCCAGTACTTC.

This clonotype appeared a few times. This chain joins TRBV10-3 and TRBJ1-6, with D perhaps matching TRBD1 (6 bases). V lost 1 base and J 3 bases, leaving 10 bases between the germline ends. The CDR3 is 16 amino acids. The germline V gene has CDR1 ENHRY and CDR2 SYGVKD. The CDR3 coding sequence is TGTGCCATCAGTGAGTACAGGGTCCTCTATAATTCACCCCTCCACTTT. Its translation: CAISEYRVLYNSPLHF.

This clonotype was detected ten times or more. CDR3 residues: CASSQDSGLAPMGETQYF. CDR3 DNA sequence: TGTGCCAGCAGCCAAGATTCTGGACTAGCACCAATGGGAGAGACCCAGTACTTC. The chain has TRBV3-1 and TRBJ2-5, with 8 nucleotides matching TRBD2. Losses at the gene ends were 0 bases for V and 4 bases for J; bases not matched to a gene: 13. The CDR3 length is 18 residues. CDR1 LGHDT and CDR2 YNNKEL come from the germline V gene (reference sequence).

This clonotype was detected ten times or more. The gene calls are TRBV4-3 and TRBJ2-7, with D tentatively TRBD2 (6 bases). CDR1 and CDR2 from the germline V gene are LGHNA and YSLEER. The CDR3 length is 15 residues. V lost 0 bases and J lost 2, with 11 bases in between. The CDR3 region has the DNA TGCGCCAGCAGCCAAGATACGGGAGAAACCTACGAGCAGTACTTC. The encoded protein is CASSQDTGETYEQYF.

Ten or more counts support this clonotype. The J gene is TRBJ2-3, the V gene TRBV27; 7 bases map to TRBD1. Trimming took 1 base from V and 1 from J; bases not matched to a gene: 8. CDR1 and CDR2 from the germline V gene are MNHEY and SMNVEV (reference sequence). The CDR3 loop spans 17 amino acids. CDR3 in DNA: TGTGCCAGCAGTTTATTTTCTTTTAGGGGGCGCACAGATACGCAGTATTTT. The encoded protein is CASSLFSFRGRTDTQYF.

The sample holds many counts of this clonotype. The rearrangement joins TRBV28 to TRBJ2-2; the D is unclear. This CDR3 spans 14 amino acids. The V end was cut by 8 bases, the J end by 1 base, with 11 bases between. CDR1 and CDR2 (germline): MDHEN, SYDVKM. The CDR3 DNA reads TGTGCCAGCTTGGCAGGCCTGAACACCGGGGAGCTGTTTTTT. It translates to CASLAGLNTGELFF. Full variable domain (remainder filled in from reference TRBV28 and TRBJ2-2): DVKVTQSSRYLVKRTGEKVFLECVQDMDHENMFWYRQDPGLGLRLIYFSYDVKMKEKGDIPEGYSVSREKKERFSLILESASTNQTSMYLCASLAGLNTGELFFGEGSRLTVL.

This clonotype has ten or more counts. The chain employs TRBV6-1 and TRBJ2-1; the match to TRBD2 covers 7 bases. The CDR3 extends over 15 amino acids. Per germline, CDR1 MNHNS and CDR2 SASEGT. With V trimmed by 8 bases and J by 4 bases, 11 bases remained unmatched. In DNA form, the CDR3 reads TGTGCCAGCCGCCTGTCTAGCGGAGAATACAATGAGCAGTTCTTC. Translated: CASRLSSGEYNEQFF.

This clonotype was detected many times. V usage is TRBV12-5 and J usage is TRBJ2-5, with TRBD2 matching 8 bases. This CDR3 is 13 amino acids long. V lost 4 bases, J lost 5 bases, and 3 bases stayed unmatched. CDR1 and CDR2 (germline): LGHNT, FRNRAP. DNA for the CDR3: TGTGCTAGTGGTTCAACGGGAGGGGAGACCCAGTACTTC. Its protein product is CASGSTGGETQYF.

This clonotype was recorded at least ten times. The V and J genes are TRBV7-9 and TRBJ1-2, with TRBD1 matching 7 bases. The CDR3 is 14 amino acids. V lost 3 bases to trimming and J lost 4 bases; unmatched junction nucleotides: 5. Germline loops: CDR1 SEHNR, CDR2 FQNEAQ (reference sequence). The CDR3 DNA reads TGTGCCAGCAGCTTTGGGACAGACATCTATGGCTACACCTTC. As protein: CASSFGTDIYGYTF.

On this clonotype: This may come from a read error, since a much larger clone is one base off. The V and J genes are TRBV18 and TRBJ2-1; D is perhaps TRBD2 (5 bases). Looked up from germline, CDR1 is KGHSH and CDR2 is LQKENI. The CDR3 is made up of 21 amino acids. V gave up 4 bases and J gave up 0 bases, with 28 bases separating them. DNA of the CDR3: TGTGCCAGCTCACGCGCACAAGGACTGCACTCTGCTGCCAGCTCCTACAATGAGCAGTTCTTC. It yields the protein CASSRAQGLHSAASSYNEQFF.

In its sample, this clonotype was seen many times. The chain employs TRBV10-3 and TRBJ1-6; D is possibly TRBD1 (5 bases). Looked up from germline, CDR1 is ENHRY and CDR2 is SYGVKD. The CDR3 is made up of 14 amino acids. V was shortened by 4 bases and J by 8 bases, with 12 bases between the two germline ends. The CDR3 DNA is TGTGCCATCAGTGTGGGGGGGACGGATTCACCCCTCCACTTT. Encoded protein: CAISVGGTDSPLHF.

This clonotype was observed many times. This rearrangement joins TRBV5-1 to TRBJ2-3; D not certain. Germline-derived CDR1 and CDR2 are SGHRS and YFSETQ. Trimming cost V 7 bases and J 0 bases, with 18 bases left between them. The CDR3 has 16 amino acids. In DNA form, the CDR3 reads TGCGCCAGCGGCGAAGGGTGGCCCGCTAGCACAGATACGCAGTATTTT. Its translation is CASGEGWPASTDTQYF.

The rearrangement joins TRBV5-1 to TRBJ2-1; 14 bases fit TRBD2. The germline V gene has CDR1 SGHRS and CDR2 YFSETQ. Trimming took 2 bases from V and 10 from J; bases not matched to a gene: 8. The CDR3 runs to 16 residues. The CDR3 protein is CASSFTGTSGSGEQFF. CDR3 DNA sequence: TGCGCCAGCAGCTTTACCGGGACTAGCGGGAGCGGCGAGCAGTTCTTC.

This clonotype showed up many times. The chain uses TRBV19 and TRBJ2-5; D gene uncertain. Germline CDR1 reads LNHDA; CDR2 reads SQIVND (reference sequence). The CDR3 consists of 14 residues. V was trimmed by 5 bases and J by 1 base, leaving 11 bases between them. In DNA, the CDR3 is TGTGCCAGTAGTCCGACGGCAGGCCAAGAGACCCAGTACTTC. As protein: CASSPTAGQETQYF.

This clonotype appeared many times. The J gene is TRBJ2-2, the V gene TRBV27, with D hard to call. The CDR3 contains 15 residues. With 4 bases removed from V and 0 bases from J, the gap between germline ends came to 9 bases. Germline V CDR1 and CDR2: MNHEY, SMNVEV (reference sequence). The DNA for the CDR3 is TGTGCCAGCAGTTCAGTAGCCACGAACACCGGGGAGCTGTTTTTT. The encoded protein is CASSSVATNTGELFF.

This chain's CDR3 is CASTLGLAGLTGELFF. CDR3 sequence (DNA): TGTGCCAGCACCCTAGGACTAGCGGGCCTCACCGGGGAGCTGTTTTTT. The chain uses TRBV12-3 or TRBV12-4 and TRBJ2-2, with 11 bases that match TRBD2. The CDR3 totals 16 residues. V was pared by 7 bases and J by 4 bases, with 8 bases of the junction left unmatched.

This clonotype was counted at least ten times. This chain uses TRBV7-9 with TRBJ1-3; D is possibly TRBD1 (6 bases). Per the germline V gene, CDR1 is SEHNR and CDR2 is FQNEAQ (reference sequence). The length of the CDR3 is 15 residues. Trimming pared 4 bases from V and 0 bases from J, leaving 10 bases between. The CDR3 loop is CASSSDSFSGNTIYF. The CDR3 bases are TGTGCCAGCAGCTCGGACAGTTTCTCTGGAAACACCATATATTTT.